The 10 T cell receptor beta chains given below trace back to one sample, sequenced in a study of CXCR3-negative and CXCR3-positive naive CD8 T cells. Overall study results and limits: Naive cells that were CXCR3-positive had more hydrophobic TRB CDR3s (compared with CXCR3-negative naive cells).

Their recognized antigens are unknown. The TRB libraries of cDNA were built by UMI-labeled 5' RACE. TCRdb reanalyzed the 5' RACE reads, giving one entry per CDR3 protein sequence and no DNA. Its clone listing holds just under 90,000 distinct CDR3 sequences. Sequencing was done on a sample of naive CXCR3+ CD8+ T cells from blood. Subset defined: CD45RO-CCR7+CD27+CD95- naive CD8+ T cells expressing CXCR3 (TNR3+). The receptors were gathered from a human donor in good health. Some clones in this sample may be carry-over from other donors' samples.

This chain's CDR3 is CASSSMGISGNTIYF. The chain joins TRBV7-9 to TRBJ1-3. The CDR3 consists of 15 residues. Germline CDR1 SEHNR, CDR2 FQNEAQ (reference sequence).

The chain combines TRBV5-1 with TRBJ2-7; TCRdb's D gene call, TRBD1, goes unchecked for lack of DNA. CDR1 is SGHRS, CDR2 YFSETQ, per germline. The CDR3 contains 14 residues. CDR3 loop: CASSLGQGTNEQYF.

The genes are TRBV11-2 and TRBJ2-5; TCRdb indicates TRBD2, and absent DNA this call remains unverified. The CDR3 consists of 13 residues. Per germline, CDR1 SGHAT and CDR2 FQNNGV. This CDR3 is CARSAPAQETQYF.

The chain has TRBV5-1 and TRBJ1-2. Germline loops: CDR1 SGHRS, CDR2 YFSETQ. This CDR3 is built from 11 residues. This CDR3 reads CATYEAGNYTF.

The chain couples TRBV3-1 to TRBJ2-3. The CDR3 covers 15 residues. CDR1 and CDR2 (germline): LGHDT, YNNKEL (reference sequence). The CDR3 is CASSPSLRFTDTQYF.

The J gene is TRBJ1-1, the V gene TRBV25-1; the D call from TCRdb, TRBD1, cannot be confirmed without DNA. The CDR3 runs 15 residues. CDR1 and CDR2 (germline): MGHDK, SYGVNS. Here the CDR3 reads CASSEFGQAVAEAFF.

The chain combines TRBV29-1 with TRBJ1-2; TCRdb's D call, TRBD1, is unchecked because there is no DNA. CDR3 length: 12 amino acids. The germline V gene has CDR1 SQVTM and CDR2 ANQGSEA. The CDR3 reads CSVEDRAGGYTF.

The chain carries TRBV3-1 and TRBJ2-1; TCRdb designates TRBD1, a call that cannot be tested without DNA. The V gene's germline CDR1 is LGHDT and CDR2 YNNKEL (reference sequence). The CDR3 has 16 amino acids. The CDR3 loop reads CASSQDTGVVINEQFF.

The CDR3 loop reads CASSLGGKGNEQFF. The chain has TRBV7-2 and TRBJ2-1; no DNA is available, so the TRBD1 call from TCRdb remains unchecked. There are 14 residues in the CDR3. Germline V gene data show CDR1 as SGHTA and CDR2 as FQGNSA.

The rearrangement links TRBV5-1 to TRBJ2-3. CDR1 is SGHRS, CDR2 YFSETQ, per germline. The CDR3 consists of 11 residues. CDR3 protein: CASSPDGTQYF. The full variable domain, with the rest looked up from reference TRBV5-1 and TRBJ2-3, is KAGVTQTPRYLIKTRGQQVTLSCSPISGHRSVSWYQQTPGQGLQFLFEYFSETQRNKGNFPGRFSGRQFSNSRSEMNVSTLELGDSALYLCASSPDGTQYFGPGTRLTVL.